Presented here are 28 T cell receptor beta chains from one specimen sequenced in a study of T cell responses to AZD1222 COVID-19 vaccine. Data came from immunoSEQ multiplex PCR; TCRdb stores just in-frame clones and leaves some out. The sample lists roughly 140,000 clones, around 89% occurring once. Here the sequenced sample was peripheral blood, taken 28 days after the second AZD1222 dose. The receptors originated from an adult who received the AZD1222 COVID-19 vaccine.

CDR3 DNA: TGTGCCAGCTCACCGGACCTTAACACCGGGGAGCTGTTTTTT. The encoded protein is CASSPDLNTGELFF. The chain recombines TRBV18 with TRBJ2-2; D gene ambiguous. Germline V CDR1 and CDR2: KGHSH, LQKENI. Trimming stripped 3 bases from V and 2 bases from J, with 7 bases between. The CDR3 totals 14 residues. The entire variable domain, with the rest obtained from reference TRBV18 and TRBJ2-2, is as follows: NAGVMQNPRHLVRRRGQEARLRCSPMKGHSHVYWYRQLPEEGLKFMVYLQKENIIDESGMPKERFSAEFPKEGPSILRIQQVVRGDSAAYFCASSPDLNTGELFFGEGSRLTVL.

The CDR3 DNA reads TGTGCCAGCAGTTACGATCTGCGGGGCGACACTGAAGCTTTCTTT. This codes for CASSYDLRGDTEAFF. The gene calls are TRBV6-2 or TRBV6-3 and TRBJ1-1, with D maybe TRBD1 (5 bases). This CDR3 contains 15 residues. CDR1 is MNHEY and CDR2 is SVGEGT in the germline V gene. Between the trimmed V and J ends, which lost 2 bases and 3 bases, there was a span of 13 bases.

The chain is built from TRBV28 and TRBJ2-1; 8 nucleotides agree with TRBD2. Germline CDR1 reads MDHEN; CDR2 reads SYDVKM. CDR3 length equals 15 residues. J gave up 5 bases and V 2 bases, and 5 bases lay outside the gene matches. CDR3 DNA sequence: TGTGCCAGCAGTTTACCGGGACTAGGTAACAATGAGCAGTTCTTC. Protein sequence: CASSLPGLGNNEQFF.

The CDR3 protein is CASSRGLYFNNEQFF. As DNA, the CDR3 is TGTGCCAGCAGCCGTGGACTATACTTCAACAATGAGCAGTTCTTC. The chain is built from TRBV6-5 and TRBJ2-1; D perhaps matches TRBD2 (6 bases). The CDR3 runs 15 residues. The germline V gene encodes CDR1 MNHEY and CDR2 SVGAGI. V was cut by 6 bases and J by 5 bases, with 17 bases left in between.

The chain employs TRBV10-3 and TRBJ1-4; D is possibly TRBD1 (6 bases). V lost 6 bases and J 8 bases, leaving 13 bases between the germline ends. Germline V gene sequence: CDR1 ENHRY, CDR2 SYGVKD. The CDR3 has 13 residues. In DNA, the CDR3 is TGTGCCATCAGAGGGGGATTACGGGAAAAACTGTTTTTT. As protein: CAIRGGLREKLFF.

The chain combines TRBV6-5 with TRBJ2-5; 8 bases are a match to TRBD1. V shed 7 bases and J 2 bases; nucleotides not matched to a gene: 6. Germline CDR1 MNHEY, CDR2 SVGAGI. This CDR3 spans 14 amino acids. The CDR3 sequence: CASNRGDPQETQYF. CDR3 in DNA: TGTGCCAGCAACAGGGGGGACCCGCAAGAGACCCAGTACTTC.

The gene calls are TRBV4-1 and TRBJ1-5, with D possibly TRBD1 on 6 matching bases. The germline V and J ends were trimmed by 2 bases and 7 bases, with 12 bases remaining between them. Germline V gives CDR1 MGHRA, CDR2 YSYEKL. The length of the CDR3 is 14 residues. The DNA of the CDR3 is TGCGCCAGCAGCCAAACAGGGATCAACCAGCCCCAGCATTTT. This codes for CASSQTGINQPQHF.

The chain is built from TRBV5-6 and TRBJ1-2; no definite D call. V lost 2 bases, J lost 7 bases, and 15 bases lay in between. Germline values: CDR1 SGHDT, CDR2 YYEEEE. This CDR3 contains 14 residues. CDR3 region: CASSLLQSPVGYTF. The CDR3 nucleotides read TGTGCCAGCAGCTTACTTCAGAGTCCTGTTGGCTACACCTTC.

This chain uses TRBV29-1 with TRBJ2-5; D gene ambiguous. Germline assignment: CDR1 SQVTM and CDR2 ANQGSEA. V was shortened by 5 bases and J by 4 bases, with 14 bases between the two germline ends. CDR3 length: 13 residues. DNA of the CDR3: TGCAGCGTTATTGCTTCTCTCGGAGAGACCCAGTACTTC. It specifies CSVIASLGETQYF.

The chain employs TRBV5-8 and TRBJ1-5, with D possibly matching TRBD1 (6 bases). The germline V gene encodes CDR1 SGHTS and CDR2 YDEGEE. The CDR3 loop spans 16 amino acids. Trimming stripped 0 bases from V and 3 bases from J, with 13 bases between. CDR3 in amino acids: CASSLVSGGFNQPQHF. The CDR3 DNA sequence: TGTGCCAGCAGCTTGGTGTCGGGGGGCTTCAATCAGCCCCAGCATTTT.

V is TRBV27 and J is TRBJ2-7; 9 bases line up with TRBD1. Unmatched junction bases numbered 7, after V lost 6 bases and J lost 4 bases. Germline-derived CDR1 and CDR2 are MNHEY and SMNVEV (reference sequence). This CDR3 is 14 amino acids long. The CDR3 sequence: CASRKTGGLYEQYF. In nucleotides, the CDR3 is TGTGCCAGCAGGAAGACAGGGGGACTATACGAGCAGTACTTC.

This chain connects TRBV28 to TRBJ1-2, with unresolved D. Per germline, CDR1 MDHEN and CDR2 SYDVKM. The CDR3 sequence is 15 residues long. V was cut by 1 base and J by 4 bases, with 13 bases left in between. The CDR3 DNA follows: TGTGCCAGCAGTTTATCGACCGGTGAGGCCTATGGCTACACCTTC. It encodes CASSLSTGEAYGYTF.

The CDR3, as DNA: TGTGCCAGCAGCCCCGCTCAGGCTGAGCAGTACTTC. Amino acids: CASSPAQAEQYF. The V gene is TRBV7-2, the J gene TRBJ2-7; no reliable D call. In germline, CDR1 is SGHTA, CDR2 FQGNSA. This CDR3 comprises 12 residues. The ends were cut back, 5 bases at V and 7 bases at J, with 12 bases in the middle.

This chain links TRBV28 with TRBJ1-1; perhaps TRBD1 as D (5 bases). This CDR3 has 16 residues. In germline, CDR1 is MDHEN, CDR2 SYDVKM. Trimming took 6 bases from V and 3 from J, leaving 20 bases between them. The DNA of the CDR3 is TGTGCCAGCAGGGGAGGGTTCCGAGCGGGGGACACTGAAGCTTTCTTT. It translates to CASRGGFRAGDTEAFF.

The gene calls are TRBV19 and TRBJ1-2; perhaps TRBD1 as D (5 bases). The length of the CDR3 is 15 residues. The V gene's germline CDR1 is LNHDA and CDR2 SQIVND (reference sequence). V dropped 4 bases and J dropped 0 bases, with 12 bases sitting between them. CDR3 protein: CASSKTGPTNYGYTF. The CDR3 region has the DNA TGTGCCAGTAGTAAAACAGGTCCAACTAACTATGGCTACACCTTC.

The chain combines TRBV7-9 with TRBJ2-2; 7 nucleotides line up with TRBD1. With V trimmed by 7 bases and J by 8 bases, 10 bases remained unmatched. This CDR3 region has 14 residues. Germline-derived CDR1 and CDR2 are SEHNR and FQNEAQ (reference sequence). The DNA for the CDR3 is TGTGCCAGCACCCCAGGGACAGAGGAAGGGGAGCTGTTTTTT. This gives the protein CASTPGTEEGELFF. The full variable domain, with the rest looked up from reference TRBV7-9 and TRBJ2-2, is DTGVSQNPRHKITKRGQNVTFRCDPISEHNRLYWYRQTLGQGPEFLTYFQNEAQLEKSRLLSDRFSAERPKGSFSTLEIQRTEQGDSAMYLCASTPGTEEGELFFGEGSRLTVL.

The chain has TRBV4-1 and TRBJ2-2; possibly TRBD1 for D (6 bases). The CDR3 has 14 amino acids. V was trimmed by 5 bases and J by 7 bases, leaving 14 bases between them. CDR1 and CDR2 from the germline V gene are MGHRA and YSYEKL. The CDR3: CASSGRGSVGELFF. As DNA, the CDR3 is TGCGCCAGCAGCGGCAGGGGAAGCGTCGGGGAGCTGTTTTTT.

The chain combines TRBV5-4 with TRBJ1-4; D unresolved. V lost 5 bases and J 8 bases, leaving 19 bases between the germline ends. The CDR3 extends over 15 amino acids. The germline CDR1 and CDR2 sequences are SGHNT and YYREEE (reference sequence). CDR3 amino acids: CASRMKDGRGEKLFF. CDR3 sequence (DNA): TGTGCCAGCAGAATGAAGGACGGACGCGGGGAAAAACTGTTTTTT.

This chain uses TRBV19 with TRBJ1-4; TRBD1 matches at 9 bases. Germline V gene sequence: CDR1 LNHDA, CDR2 SQIVND (reference sequence). Losses at the gene ends were 5 bases for V and 5 bases for J; bases not matched to a gene: 6. The CDR3 contains 15 residues. CDR3 DNA: TGTGCCAGTAGTTATGAAACAGGGGGCAATGAAAAACTGTTTTTT. Its protein product is CASSYETGGNEKLFF.

The J gene is TRBJ2-2, the V gene TRBV6-5; D call uncertain. There are 14 residues in the CDR3. Between the trimmed V and J ends, which lost 2 bases and 3 bases, there was a span of 7 bases. Germline-derived CDR1 and CDR2 are MNHEY and SVGAGI. The CDR3 here is CASSYNRDTGELFF. The DNA of the CDR3 is TGTGCCAGCAGTTACAATCGGGACACCGGGGAGCTGTTTTTT.

This chain uses TRBV7-9 with TRBJ1-1; tentative D call: TRBD1 (5 bases). This CDR3 region has 16 residues. Trimming left V 3 bases short and J 0 bases short, with 14 bases between. Germline-derived CDR1 and CDR2 are SEHNR and FQNEAQ (reference sequence). The CDR3: CASSFRGPRMNTEAFF. Written as DNA, the CDR3 is TGTGCCAGCAGCTTCCGGGGCCCCCGGATGAACACTGAAGCTTTCTTT.

The V gene is TRBV18, the J gene TRBJ2-5, with a weak D call TRBD1 (6 bases). The germline gives CDR1 KGHSH, CDR2 LQKENI. The germline V and J ends were trimmed by 2 bases and 2 bases, with 15 bases remaining between them. This CDR3 region has 16 residues. The CDR3: CASSPTPSDSQETQYF. The CDR3, as DNA: TGTGCCAGCTCACCAACCCCTTCGGACAGTCAAGAGACCCAGTACTTC.

There are a few counts of this clone. The chain recombines TRBV11-3 with TRBJ2-3, with D possibly matching TRBD2 (6 bases). V was pared by 3 bases and J by 8 bases, with 9 bases between. The CDR3 totals 12 residues. Germline-derived CDR1 and CDR2 are SGHNT and YENEEA. The CDR3 sequence: CASSLEGITQYF. The DNA for the CDR3 is TGTGCCAGCAGCTTGGAGGGGATTACGCAGTATTTT.

This sequence joins TRBV2 and TRBJ1-5, with TRBD1 matching 7 bases. The CDR3 covers 13 residues. CDR1 SNHLY and CDR2 FYNNEI come from the germline V gene. V shed 5 bases, J shed 2 bases, and the junction held 0 bases outside the gene matches. CDR3 nucleotides: TGTGCCAGCAGTACAGGGGGCAATCAGCCCCAGCATTTT. This sequence encodes CASSTGGNQPQHF.

The chain employs TRBV2 and TRBJ1-5, with a tentative D call TRBD1 (5 bases). The CDR3 runs to 13 residues. The germline gives CDR1 SNHLY, CDR2 FYNNEI. V lost 5 bases and J 3 bases, leaving 8 bases between the germline ends. The CDR3 loop reads CASSPGDNQPQHF. In DNA, the CDR3 is TGTGCCAGCAGTCCGGGGGACAATCAGCCCCAGCATTTT.

The chain has TRBV7-9 and TRBJ2-1, with TRBD2 matching over 9 bases. Trimming cost V 2 bases and J 13 bases; bases outside gene matches: 6. The CDR3 spans 13 residues. Germline V CDR1 and CDR2: SEHNR, FQNEAQ (reference sequence). CDR3 residues: CASSLFSGRVQFF. The CDR3, as DNA: TGTGCCAGCAGCTTATTTAGCGGGAGAGTTCAGTTCTTC. Using reference TRBV7-9 and TRBJ2-1 for the parts outside the CDR3, the full variable domain is DTGVSQNPRHKITKRGQNVTFRCDPISEHNRLYWYRQTLGQGPEFLTYFQNEAQLEKSRLLSDRFSAERPKGSFSTLEIQRTEQGDSAMYLCASSLFSGRVQFFGPGTRLTVL.

This clone was observed a handful of times. The V and J genes are TRBV7-2 and TRBJ1-1; no reliable D call. V lost 3 bases and J 5 bases, leaving 10 bases between the germline ends. CDR1 is SGHTA and CDR2 is FQGNSA in the germline V gene. The CDR3 totals 13 residues. DNA of the CDR3: TGTGCCAGCAGCTTTCGGTGGTCAACTGAAGCTTTCTTT. Protein sequence: CASSFRWSTEAFF. Combining the CDR3 with reference TRBV7-2 and TRBJ1-1 gives the whole variable domain GAGVSQSPSNKVTEKGKDVELRCDPISGHTALYWYRQSLGQGLEFLIYFQGNSAPDKSGLPSDRFSAERTGGSVSTLTIQRTQQEDSAVYLCASSFRWSTEAFFGQGTRLTVV.

The chain has TRBV29-1 and TRBJ1-2; 9 bases match TRBD1. CDR3 length: 12 amino acids. CDR1 is SQVTM and CDR2 is ANQGSEA in the germline V gene. The ends lost 6 bases at V and 6 bases at J; junction bases unmatched: 5. The CDR3 loop reads CSVLQGADGYTF. For the CDR3, the DNA is TGCAGCGTCCTACAGGGGGCGGATGGCTACACCTTC.